This TCR beta chain was profiled in a study of CD8 T cells in Susac syndrome. Whole-study findings and limits: The study recognized that its TCR sequencing and HLA analysis covered a relatively small number of individuals.

CD8+ and CD4+ T cells taken from blood had their TCR beta sequenced. The multiple sclerosis controls, all treatment-naive patients, had relapsing-remitting disease that was stable or active. The RNA input was roughly 0.45 to 1 ug, and it was reverse transcribed with random hexamers. The immunoSEQ assay covered 54 Vbeta and 13 Jbeta segments for CDR3. TCRdb reanalysed the immunoSEQ multiplex PCR reads using MiXCR and keeps one entry per CDR3 protein. The profile shows some 450,000 distinct CDR3 sequences, roughly 85% of them singletons. Note on this clonotype: Its cognate antigen is unknown.

The CDR3 covers 13 residues. Germline CDR1 reads MDHEN; CDR2 reads SYDVKM. J was trimmed by 0 bases and V by 7 bases; bases with no gene match: 1. Sequencing used CD8+ T cells from PBMCs. This TCR came from a human donor with multiple sclerosis. This chain links TRBV28 with TRBJ1-1; 8 bases are shared with TRBD1. The CDR3 sequence is CASTDRVNTEAFF. As DNA, the CDR3 is TGTGCCAGCACGGACAGGGTGAACACTGAAGCTTTCTTT.